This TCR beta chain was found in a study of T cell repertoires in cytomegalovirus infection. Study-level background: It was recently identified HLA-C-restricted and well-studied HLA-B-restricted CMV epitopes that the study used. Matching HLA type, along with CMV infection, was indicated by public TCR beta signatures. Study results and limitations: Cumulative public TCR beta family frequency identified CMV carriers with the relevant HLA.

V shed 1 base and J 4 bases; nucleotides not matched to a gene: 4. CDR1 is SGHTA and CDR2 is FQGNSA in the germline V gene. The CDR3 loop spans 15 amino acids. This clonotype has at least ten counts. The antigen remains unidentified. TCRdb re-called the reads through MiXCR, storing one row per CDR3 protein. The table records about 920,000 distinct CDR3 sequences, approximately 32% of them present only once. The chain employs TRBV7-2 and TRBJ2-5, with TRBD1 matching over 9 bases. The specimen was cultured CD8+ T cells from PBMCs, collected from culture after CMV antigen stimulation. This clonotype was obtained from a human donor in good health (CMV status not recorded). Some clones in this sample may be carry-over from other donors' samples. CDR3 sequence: CASSLVRDRVETQYF. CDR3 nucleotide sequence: TGTGCCAGCAGCTTAGTTCGGGACAGGGTAGAGACCCAGTACTTC. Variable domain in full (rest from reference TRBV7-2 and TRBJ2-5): GAGVSQSPSNKVTEKGKDVELRCDPISGHTALYWYRQSLGQGLEFLIYFQGNSAPDKSGLPSDRFSAERTGGSVSTLTIQRTQQEDSAVYLCASSLVRDRVETQYFGPGTRLLVL.